Shown below are 27 T cell receptor beta chains from a single sample sequenced in a study. The sorted Tregs were CD4+CD25+CD127-/low cells. TCRdb called the 5' RACE reads again in MiXCR, with one record for every CDR3 protein. The table shows fewer than 75,000 distinct CDR3 sequences, with roughly 28% occurring only once. Sequenced input: tumor-infiltrating Tregs sorted from the breast tumor. Source of these receptors: a female donor with breast cancer.

This clonotype was detected only a few times. V is TRBV4-1 and J is TRBJ1-1; no definite D call. Germline assignment: CDR1 MGHRA and CDR2 YSYEKL. Trimming left V 0 bases short and J 1 base short, with 9 bases between. The CDR3 extends over 15 amino acids. CDR3 sequence (DNA): TGCGCCAGCAGCCAAGATAACAGACCGAACACTGAAGCTTTCTTT. As protein: CASSQDNRPNTEAFF.

This clonotype has just a few counts. The rearrangement joins TRBV20-1 to TRBJ1-2; a weak D match, TRBD1 (6 bases). The CDR3 spans 13 residues. Germline CDR1 DFQATT, CDR2 SNEGSKA (reference sequence). The V end was cut by 4 bases, the J end by 4 bases, with 13 bases between. DNA of the CDR3: TGCAGTGCTACAGGGGTTGAAGGCTATGGCTACACCTTC. Translated: CSATGVEGYGYTF.

The chain links TRBV19 to TRBJ2-1, with a tentative D call TRBD2 (6 bases). This CDR3 spans 14 amino acids. Germline-derived CDR1 and CDR2 are LNHDA and SQIVND (reference sequence). Trimming removed 9 bases from V and 3 bases from J, with 15 bases in between. The CDR3 spells CASMDRRGYNEQFF. The CDR3 DNA reads as TGTGCCAGCATGGACCGGAGGGGCTACAATGAGCAGTTCTTC. The full variable domain, completed using reference TRBV19 and TRBJ2-1, is DGGITQSPKYLFRKEGQNVTLSCEQNLNHDAMYWYRQDPGQGLRLIYYSQIVNDFQKGDIAEGYSVSREKKESFPLTVTSAQKNPTAFYLCASMDRRGYNEQFFGPGTRLTVL.

With regard to this clonotype: No conserved phenylalanine or tryptophan is present at the end of the CDR3, so a read error is the likely explanation. J is TRBJ2-7 and V is TRBV2; D is undetermined. Germline V gene sequence: CDR1 SNHLY, CDR2 FYNNEI. The CDR3 is 12 residues long. V was pared by 5 bases and J by 6 bases, with 11 bases between. The CDR3: CASSRQTGEQYL. The DNA of the CDR3 is TGTGCCAGCAGTCGACAAACCGGCGAGCAGTACCTC.

This clonotype was counted ten times or more. The V gene is TRBV5-1, the J gene TRBJ2-2; D is perhaps TRBD2 (6 bases). Trimming shortened V by 0 bases and J by 0 bases, and 9 bases separated the two germline ends. Germline CDR1 and CDR2: SGHRS and YFSETQ. The CDR3 contains 16 residues. The CDR3 DNA reads TGCGCCAGCAGCTTGGCCAGCGGGTCGAACACCGGGGAGCTGTTTTTT. Translation gives CASSLASGSNTGELFF.

This clonotype was seen more than once but under ten times. The chain joins TRBV7-9 to TRBJ2-5, with 7 bases lining up with TRBD2. J gave up 2 bases and V 4 bases, and 4 bases lay outside the gene matches. Germline assignment: CDR1 SEHNR and CDR2 FQNEAQ (reference sequence). CDR3 length equals 14 residues. CDR3 coding DNA: TGTGCCAGCAGCTCAAAGCGGGAACAAGAGACCCAGTACTTC. Amino acid sequence: CASSSKREQETQYF.

DNA for the CDR3: TGTGCCACCAGTGGCCCGACAGGAGAAGGCGATACGCAGTATTTT. It encodes CATSGPTGEGDTQYF. The chain joins TRBV24-1 to TRBJ2-3; D is possibly TRBD1 (6 bases). Germline V gives CDR1 KGHDR, CDR2 SFDVKD. V was pared by 5 bases and J by 6 bases, with 17 bases between. The CDR3 is 15 amino acids.

This clonotype was seen more than once but under ten times. This chain joins TRBV5-1 and TRBJ2-1; 10 bases align to TRBD1. V lost 3 bases and J lost 5; bases outside the gene matches: 8. Per germline, CDR1 SGHRS and CDR2 YFSETQ. The CDR3 is 16 amino acids. Here the CDR3 reads CASSYVGQGSNNEQFF. The CDR3 nucleotides read TGCGCCAGCAGCTATGTGGGACAGGGGTCTAACAATGAGCAGTTCTTC.

The chain uses TRBV29-1 and TRBJ2-3; 11 bases match TRBD2. This CDR3 spans 14 amino acids. The V and J ends lost 6 bases and 2 bases, in that order; junction bases with no gene match: 4. Germline V gene data show CDR1 as SQVTM and CDR2 as ANQGSEA. The chain's CDR3 is CSVSTSGNTDTQYF. As DNA, the CDR3 is TGCAGCGTCTCGACTAGCGGGAACACAGATACGCAGTATTTT.

There are a few counts of this clonotype. This chain links TRBV6-1 with TRBJ1-1, with TRBD1 matching 7 bases. CDR3 length: 16 amino acids. The V gene end was trimmed by 5 bases and the J gene end by 1 base; junction bases not matched to a gene: 10. The V gene's germline CDR1 is MNHNS and CDR2 SASEGT. This chain's CDR3 is CASSTQTGQKNTEAFF. In nucleotides, the CDR3 is TGTGCCAGCAGTACTCAGACAGGGCAAAAGAACACTGAAGCTTTCTTT.

This clonotype came up a few times. This CDR3 reads CASSGGFSSYNEQFF. CDR3 sequence (DNA): TGTGCCAGCAGTGGAGGGTTTAGCTCCTACAATGAGCAGTTCTTC. The gene calls are TRBV12-3 or TRBV12-4 and TRBJ2-1; D is possibly TRBD2 (6 bases). Trimming removed 5 bases at V and 0 bases at J, with 11 bases between. The CDR3 is made up of 15 amino acids.

This clonotype occurred a few times. The chain links TRBV6-2 or TRBV6-3 to TRBJ2-7; 10 nucleotides match TRBD2. Germline assignment: CDR1 MNHEY and CDR2 SVGEGT. V lost 3 bases, J lost 2 bases, and 7 bases stayed unmatched. The CDR3 has 16 amino acids. The CDR3 spells CASSYASGSQTYEQYF. The CDR3 nucleotides are TGTGCCAGCAGTTATGCTAGCGGGAGCCAGACCTACGAGCAGTACTTC.

The chain has TRBV7-9 and TRBJ1-2, with a possible D match to TRBD1 (5 bases). V lost 3 bases and J 5 bases, leaving 10 bases between the germline ends. The CDR3 extends over 13 amino acids. Germline V gene lookup returns CDR1 SEHNR and CDR2 FQNEAQ (reference sequence). The CDR3 DNA sequence: TGTGCCAGCAGCTTTAGACAGCAATATGGCTACACCTTC. Its translation is CASSFRQQYGYTF.

This clonotype is classed as medium-sized (0.01 to 0.1%). V and J are TRBV12-3 or TRBV12-4 and TRBJ2-1; D perhaps matches TRBD2 (6 bases). This CDR3 spans 12 amino acids. Trimming stripped 6 bases from V and 10 bases from J, with 13 bases between. The CDR3 protein is CASSVLAREQFF. CDR3 bases: TGTGCCAGCAGCGTACTAGCAAGGGAGCAGTTCTTC.

This clonotype showed up just a few times. The chain combines TRBV5-4 with TRBJ2-2, with a possible D match to TRBD1 (6 bases). The CDR3 is 15 residues long. CDR1 is SGHNT, CDR2 YYREEE, per germline (reference sequence). The ends were cut back, 2 bases at V and 4 bases at J, with 12 bases in the middle. In DNA, the CDR3 is TGTGCCAGCAGCTTAGTGACAGGTGTCACCGGGGAGCTGTTTTTT. This codes for CASSLVTGVTGELFF.

This sequence joins TRBV6-6 and TRBJ2-7; D gene uncertain. V lost 5 bases and J lost 3, with 5 bases in between. The V gene's germline CDR1 is MNHNY and CDR2 SVGAGI (reference sequence). The CDR3 loop spans 11 amino acids. In DNA form, the CDR3 reads TGTGCCAGCAGTCAGAGCTACGAGCAGTACTTC. Translated: CASSQSYEQYF.

This clonotype was counted only a few times. The chain employs TRBV2 and TRBJ2-5; 9 bases fit TRBD2. Per germline, CDR1 SNHLY and CDR2 FYNNEI. This CDR3 contains 15 residues. J gave up 5 bases and V 4 bases, and 8 bases lay outside the gene matches. CDR3 bases: TGTGCCAGCAGTGGTATAGCGGGAGTCCAGGAGACCCAGTACTTC. Translation: CASSGIAGVQETQYF.

CDR3 in amino acids: CASSLGAGAYNEQFF. The CDR3 DNA follows: TGTGCCAGCAGCTTAGGTGCGGGTGCCTACAATGAGCAGTTCTTC. This chain joins TRBV7-3 and TRBJ2-1; D may be TRBD2 (5 bases). V was pared by 2 bases and J by 2 bases, with 10 bases between. This CDR3 is built from 15 residues. Germline CDR1 and CDR2: SGHTA and FQGTGA.

In its sample, this clonotype was seen a few times. This chain joins TRBV3-1 and TRBJ2-2; perhaps TRBD1 as D (5 bases). The CDR3 is 15 amino acids. The V gene lost 4 bases and the J gene lost 1 base, with 10 bases spanning the gap. Germline CDR1 LGHDT, CDR2 YNNKEL (reference sequence). The CDR3 loop reads CASSLRQGNTGELFF. The DNA for the CDR3 is TGTGCCAGCAGCCTCAGGCAGGGGAACACCGGGGAGCTGTTTTTT.

V gene TRBV28 combines with J gene TRBJ2-5, with 8 positions matching TRBD1. Per the germline V gene, CDR1 is MDHEN and CDR2 is SYDVKM. The CDR3 totals 14 residues. Unmatched junction bases numbered 3, after V lost 2 bases and J lost 4 bases. The CDR3 here is CASSLLGQGETQYF. In DNA, the CDR3 is TGTGCCAGCAGTTTACTCGGACAGGGAGAGACCCAGTACTTC.

The chain couples TRBV18 to TRBJ2-5; the match to TRBD1 covers 10 bases. The V gene end was trimmed by 6 bases and the J gene end by 5 bases; junction bases not matched to a gene: 6. Germline V gene lookup returns CDR1 KGHSH and CDR2 LQKENI. This CDR3 is 14 amino acids long. This chain's CDR3 is CASSSRQGAETQYF. The CDR3 coding sequence is TGTGCCAGCTCGAGTAGACAGGGGGCGGAGACCCAGTACTTC.

The rearrangement links TRBV29-1 to TRBJ2-7, with D possibly being TRBD2 (7 bases). CDR3 length: 16 residues. Trimming removed 0 bases at V and 7 bases at J, with 22 bases between. CDR1 and CDR2 from the germline V gene are SQVTM and ANQGSEA. CDR3 DNA sequence: TGCAGCGTTGAAGACCGAGGGGGGGCGCTTGGAGGAGAGCAGTACTTC. This encodes CSVEDRGGALGGEQYF.

There are many counts of this clonotype. V and J are TRBV6-2 or TRBV6-3 and TRBJ1-2; the match to TRBD1 covers 7 bases. Germline values: CDR1 MNHEY, CDR2 SVGEGT. This CDR3 region has 14 residues. V was pared by 2 bases and J by 7 bases, with 7 bases of the junction left unmatched. The CDR3 here is CASSYGDRTAGYTF. DNA for the CDR3: TGTGCCAGCAGTTACGGGGACAGAACGGCTGGCTACACCTTC.

This clonotype came up many times. The chain uses TRBV4-1 and TRBJ1-3, with D uncertain. Per germline, CDR1 MGHRA and CDR2 YSYEKL. The V and J ends lost 0 bases and 4 bases respectively, with 13 bases between them. The CDR3 length is 16 residues. CDR3 bases: TGCGCCAGCAGCCAAGATGATTGGGTGCGGGGAAACACCATATATTTT. Translation gives CASSQDDWVRGNTIYF.

The chain carries TRBV5-1 and TRBJ2-3; perhaps TRBD1 as D (6 bases). V was cut by 4 bases and J by 2 bases, with 17 bases left in between. The germline gives CDR1 SGHRS, CDR2 YFSETQ. The CDR3 spans 16 residues. CDR3 residues: CASSTTDRNITDTQYF. The DNA of the CDR3 is TGCGCCAGCAGCACGACCGACAGGAACATCACAGATACGCAGTATTTT.

This clonotype counts as medium-sized. V usage is TRBV9 and J usage is TRBJ2-1; either TRBD1 or TRBD2 may supply D (5 bases each). The V and J ends lost 0 bases and 5 bases respectively, with 15 bases between them. The CDR3 length is 16 residues. The V gene's germline CDR1 is SGDLS and CDR2 YYNGEE. The CDR3 coding sequence is TGTGCCAGCAGCGTAGGAACGGGGCGATCAGACAATGAGCAGTTCTTC. It specifies CASSVGTGRSDNEQFF.

The chain employs TRBV7-3 and TRBJ2-3, with TRBD2 matching over 12 bases. This CDR3 has 18 residues. Trimming removed 5 bases from V and 1 base from J; junction bases left unmatched: 10. Germline V gives CDR1 SGHTA, CDR2 FQGTGA. CDR3 sequence: CASSAGGRLAGGTDTQYF. The CDR3, as DNA: TGTGCCAGCAGCGCCGGCGGGCGACTAGCGGGAGGCACAGATACGCAGTATTTT.